This T cell receptor (beta chain) was captured in a study of CXCR3-negative and CXCR3-positive naive CD8 T cells. General study points: Similar TRBV-TRBJ usage was seen in naive cells (both CXCR3-negative and CXCR3-positive), but memory cells differed.

Germline V gene lookup returns CDR1 SGHAT and CDR2 FQNNGV. The CDR3 extends over 15 amino acids. As regards this clonotype: Its antigen is as yet unknown.

TRB cDNA was prepared as libraries by UMI-labeled 5' RACE. TCRdb re-called the 5' RACE reads and gives one entry per CDR3 protein, without DNA. The listing records some 5,000 distinct CDR3 sequences. The sample taken for sequencing was naive CXCR3- CD8+ T cells from blood. The sample's subset: CD45RO-CCR7+CD27+CD95- naive CD8+ T cells lacking CXCR3 (TNR3-). The clonotype comes from a human donor in good health. Some clones in this sample may be carry-over from other donors' samples. The rearrangement links TRBV11-2 to TRBJ2-3; TCRdb indicates TRBD2, and absent DNA this call remains unverified. CDR3 in amino acids: CASSPGLAGVDTQYF.